This TCR beta chain derives from a study of blood T cell repertoires in COVID-19. Study summary: Both acute and convalescent COVID-19 samples were obtained from the United States, Italy and Spain.

Seattle enrolled patients during active infection and tracked them longitudinally. The CDR3 contains 14 residues. Looked up from germline, CDR1 is LNHDA and CDR2 is SQIVND (reference sequence). Deletions cut 11 bases from V and 2 bases from J, with 18 bases between. Clones were read by immunoSEQ multiplex PCR, and TCRdb kept only the in-frame ones, dropping some. The sample contains about 160,000 clones, approximately 81% of which appear only once. The receptor was derived from a woman aged 60-75 years with COVID-19, enrolled during active disease. The sequenced sample consisted of peripheral blood. J is TRBJ1-2 and V is TRBV19, with a weak D call TRBD1 (5 bases). DNA for the CDR3: TGTGCCGCTTCCACTCAGGGAATCAACTATGGCTACACCTTC. Protein sequence: CAASTQGINYGYTF.